A single sample is the source of the 14 T cell receptor beta chains below, sequenced in a study of Graves' ophthalmopathy and Graves' hyperthyroidism. Transcripts of RNA were the source for amplifying TCR beta CDR3 regions. A first-round RT-PCR used HTBI primers, followed by a second-round multiplex PCR. A single record per CDR3 protein comes from TCRdb applying MiXCR to the multiplex PCR reads. The data hold about 340,000 distinct CDR3 sequences, with roughly a sixth observed a single time. Input material: peripheral blood. These receptors originate from an adult man with Graves' ophthalmopathy.

The V and J genes are TRBV6-2 or TRBV6-3 and TRBJ2-5; D unclear. This CDR3 has 14 residues. Germline loops: CDR1 MNHEY, CDR2 SVGEGT. Deletions cut 2 bases from V and 1 base from J, with 8 bases between. The CDR3 DNA follows: TGTGCCAGCAGTTACGGGCCAATCCAAGAGACCCAGTACTTC. This translates into CASSYGPIQETQYF.

In the case of this clonotype: Possible read error: a much larger clone is one base away. The CDR3 carries no conserved terminal phenylalanine or tryptophan, so it likely arises from a read error. This chain joins TRBV28 and TRBJ1-3, with unresolved D. The CDR3 runs 14 residues. Trimming cost V 4 bases and J 4 bases, with 11 bases left between them. The germline gives CDR1 MDHEN, CDR2 SYDVKM. In DNA form, the CDR3 reads TGTGCCAGCAGTTCTGGGTCTAGGGGAAACACCATATATCTT. The encoded protein is CASSSGSRGNTIYL.

The chain has TRBV3-1 and TRBJ2-7; 7 nucleotides match TRBD2. V was clipped by 0 bases and J by 1 base; unmatched bases: 6. The CDR3 runs to 16 residues. Looked up from germline, CDR1 is LGHDT and CDR2 is YNNKEL (reference sequence). CDR3 protein: CASSQDLASGSYEQYF. The CDR3 DNA reads as TGTGCCAGCAGCCAAGATTTGGCTAGCGGTTCCTACGAGCAGTACTTC.

Ten or more counts support this clonotype. The chain couples TRBV29-1 to TRBJ2-7; TRBD1 matches 7 bases. Germline lookup yields CDR1 SQVTM and CDR2 ANQGSEA. J was trimmed by 6 bases and V by 3 bases; bases with no gene match: 2. The length of the CDR3 is 11 residues. The CDR3 DNA follows: TGCAGCGTTGAGACAGGGATCGAGCAGTACTTC. The encoded protein is CSVETGIEQYF.

This clonotype was observed at least ten times. The chain has TRBV3-1 and TRBJ2-7, with a weak D call TRBD2 (6 bases). Germline CDR1 reads LGHDT; CDR2 reads YNNKEL (reference sequence). V dropped 0 bases and J dropped 3 bases, with 12 bases sitting between them. The length of the CDR3 is 15 residues. The CDR3 bases are TGTGCCAGCAGCCAAGAATGGGGACTTTTCTACGAGCAGTACTTC. Its protein is CASSQEWGLFYEQYF.

This clonotype was seen ten or more times. The V gene is TRBV28, the J gene TRBJ1-5; D is uncertain. V lost 3 bases, J lost 3 bases, and 9 bases lay in between. The germline V gene encodes CDR1 MDHEN and CDR2 SYDVKM. CDR3 length equals 14 residues. As DNA, the CDR3 is TGTGCCAGCAGTTTTACCGGCGCCAATCAGCCCCAGCATTTT. Its translation: CASSFTGANQPQHF.

The table lists this clonotype with a few counts. The chain has TRBV7-8 and TRBJ2-5, with 8 bases lining up with TRBD2. Germline loops: CDR1 SGHVS, CDR2 FQNEAQ. CDR3 length equals 15 residues. V shed 4 bases and J 5 bases; nucleotides not matched to a gene: 9. Written as DNA, the CDR3 is TGTGCCAGCAGCTCGGGACTAGAGGTTGGGGAGACCCAGTACTTC. It encodes CASSSGLEVGETQYF.

This clonotype was detected ten times or more. This sequence joins TRBV29-1 and TRBJ1-2; no clear D. The germline V gene has CDR1 SQVTM and CDR2 ANQGSEA. The CDR3 consists of 13 residues. V shed 8 bases and J shed 0 bases, with 13 bases lying between them. The CDR3 region is CSHQRTANYGYTF. The DNA for the CDR3 is TGCAGCCACCAACGCACAGCTAACTATGGCTACACCTTC.

This clonotype came up a few times. The chain is built from TRBV20-1 and TRBJ2-7; TRBD1 agrees at 10 bases. Per germline, CDR1 DFQATT and CDR2 SNEGSKA (reference sequence). After removal of 6 bases from V and 3 bases from J, the junction contained 11 bases not matched to a gene. The CDR3 is made up of 15 amino acids. The CDR3 sequence is CSATELGQGNYEQYF. CDR3 nucleotides: TGCAGTGCAACCGAGCTGGGACAGGGGAACTACGAGCAGTACTTC.

This clonotype has at least ten counts. The chain couples TRBV11-2 to TRBJ2-7, with 9 bases identical to TRBD1. Germline values: CDR1 SGHAT, CDR2 FQNNGV. There are 16 residues in the CDR3. Losses at the gene ends were 1 base for V and 4 bases for J; bases not matched to a gene: 8. The CDR3 spells CASSLGGGQGSYEQYF. As DNA, the CDR3 is TGTGCCAGCAGCTTAGGTGGGGGACAGGGCTCGTACGAGCAGTACTTC.

This clonotype was seen many times. V gene TRBV6-5 combines with J gene TRBJ1-2; a weak D match, TRBD1 (5 bases). Germline CDR1 is MNHEY and CDR2 is SVGAGI. V dropped 2 bases and J dropped 4 bases, with 20 bases sitting between them. There are 17 residues in the CDR3. The DNA of the CDR3 is TGTGCCAGCAGTTACACTAACACTTACAGGCTCAGCTATGGCTACACCTTC. It encodes CASSYTNTYRLSYGYTF.

This clonotype was observed many times. This rearrangement joins TRBV20-1 to TRBJ2-2, with 10 bases that match TRBD2. The trim removed 6 bases at V and 4 bases at J, leaving 8 bases unmatched. CDR1 and CDR2 (germline): DFQATT, SNEGSKA (reference sequence). The CDR3 consists of 15 residues. In DNA, the CDR3 is TGCAGTGCAGCTAGCGGGAGACTAAGCACCGGGGAGCTGTTTTTT. It yields the protein CSAASGRLSTGELFF.

With regard to this clonotype: Germline is not matched at one junction end, which may reflect a read error. The chain has TRBV6-2 or TRBV6-3 and TRBJ1-5; D remains ambiguous. CDR3 length: 14 residues. Germline V gene data show CDR1 as MNHEY and CDR2 as SVGEGT. The CDR3 protein is CASNYGRRTEPQHF. DNA for the CDR3: TGTGCCAGCAATTACGGTAGGAGAACGGAGCCCCAGCATTTT.

The rearrangement joins TRBV7-2 to TRBJ2-5; 14 nucleotides align to TRBD2. The CDR3 runs to 14 residues. V lost 5 bases, J lost 7 bases, and 3 bases stayed unmatched. CDR1 is SGHTA, CDR2 FQGNSA, per germline. The CDR3 DNA reads TGTGCCAGCAGCAGACTAGCGGGAGGGGGGACCCAGTACTTC. Its protein is CASSRLAGGGTQYF.